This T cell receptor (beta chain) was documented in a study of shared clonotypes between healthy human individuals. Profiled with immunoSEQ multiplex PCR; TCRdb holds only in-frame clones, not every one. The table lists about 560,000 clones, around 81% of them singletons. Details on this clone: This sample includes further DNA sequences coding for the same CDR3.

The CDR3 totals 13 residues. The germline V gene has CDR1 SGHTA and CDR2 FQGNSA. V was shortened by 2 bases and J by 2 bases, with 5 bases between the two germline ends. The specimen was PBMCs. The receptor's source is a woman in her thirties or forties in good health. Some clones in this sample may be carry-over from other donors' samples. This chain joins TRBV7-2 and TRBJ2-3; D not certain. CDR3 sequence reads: CASSLPSTDTQYF. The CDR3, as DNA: TGTGCCAGCAGCTTACCTTCCACAGATACGCAGTATTTT. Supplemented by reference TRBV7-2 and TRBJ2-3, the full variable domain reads GAGVSQSPSNKVTEKGKDVELRCDPISGHTALYWYRQSLGQGLEFLIYFQGNSAPDKSGLPSDRFSAERTGGSVSTLTIQRTQQEDSAVYLCASSLPSTDTQYFGPGTRLTVL.